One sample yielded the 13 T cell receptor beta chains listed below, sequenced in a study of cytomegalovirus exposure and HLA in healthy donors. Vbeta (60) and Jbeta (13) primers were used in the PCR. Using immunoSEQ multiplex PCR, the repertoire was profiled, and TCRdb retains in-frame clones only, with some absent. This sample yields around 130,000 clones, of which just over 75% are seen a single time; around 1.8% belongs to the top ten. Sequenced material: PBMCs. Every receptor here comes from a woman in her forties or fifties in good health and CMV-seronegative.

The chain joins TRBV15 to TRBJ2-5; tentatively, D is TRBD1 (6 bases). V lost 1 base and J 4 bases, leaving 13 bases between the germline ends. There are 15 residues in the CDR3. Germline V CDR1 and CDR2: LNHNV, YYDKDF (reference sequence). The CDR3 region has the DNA TGTGCCACCAGCAGAGGGGGGCAGGGGAGAGAGACCCAGTACTTC. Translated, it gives CATSRGGQGRETQYF.

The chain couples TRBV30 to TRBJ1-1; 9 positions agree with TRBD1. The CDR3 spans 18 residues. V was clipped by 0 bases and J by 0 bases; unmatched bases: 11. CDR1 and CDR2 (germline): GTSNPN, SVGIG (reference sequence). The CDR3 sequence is CAWSVKDRGIRVNTEAFF. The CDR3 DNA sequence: TGTGCCTGGAGTGTAAAGGACAGGGGCATCAGAGTGAACACTGAAGCTTTCTTT.

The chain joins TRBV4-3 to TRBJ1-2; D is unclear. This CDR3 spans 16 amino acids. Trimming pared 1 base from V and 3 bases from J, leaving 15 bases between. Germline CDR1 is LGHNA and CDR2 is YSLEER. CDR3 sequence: CASSQVTGMRHYGYTF. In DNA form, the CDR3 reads TGCGCCAGCAGCCAAGTGACGGGGATGCGCCACTATGGCTACACCTTC.

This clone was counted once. CDR3 loop: CAWTLQGAVGGYTF. In DNA, the CDR3 is TGTGCCTGGACTTTACAGGGGGCTGTGGGTGGCTACACCTTC. The chain combines TRBV30 with TRBJ1-2, with 9 bases matching TRBD1. Germline V gene sequence: CDR1 GTSNPN, CDR2 SVGIG (reference sequence). The length of the CDR3 is 14 residues. V gave up 4 bases and J gave up 7 bases; unmatched junction bases: 10.

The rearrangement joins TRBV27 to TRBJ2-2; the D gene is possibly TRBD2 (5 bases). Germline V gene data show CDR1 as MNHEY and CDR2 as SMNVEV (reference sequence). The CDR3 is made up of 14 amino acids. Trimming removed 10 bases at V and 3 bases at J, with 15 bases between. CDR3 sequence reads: CATSRGRDTGELFF. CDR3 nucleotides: TGTGCCACATCCCGAGGGAGAGACACCGGGGAGCTGTTTTTT.

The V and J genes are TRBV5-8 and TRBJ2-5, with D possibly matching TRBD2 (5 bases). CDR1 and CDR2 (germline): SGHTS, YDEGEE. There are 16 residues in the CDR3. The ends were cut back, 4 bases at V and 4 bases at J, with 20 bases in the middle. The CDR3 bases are TGTGCCAGCAGCCCCTTCCCGGGGAAGGAAGGAGAGACCCAGTACTTC. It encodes CASSPFPGKEGETQYF.

CDR3 loop: CASSGQGNYGYTF. In nucleotides, the CDR3 is TGTGCCAGCAGTGGACAGGGGAACTATGGCTACACCTTC. V usage is TRBV6-1 and J usage is TRBJ1-2, with 8 bases aligning to TRBD1. After removal of 4 bases from V and 2 bases from J, the junction contained 0 bases not matched to a gene. From germline, CDR1 is MNHNS and CDR2 SASEGT. The length of the CDR3 is 13 residues.

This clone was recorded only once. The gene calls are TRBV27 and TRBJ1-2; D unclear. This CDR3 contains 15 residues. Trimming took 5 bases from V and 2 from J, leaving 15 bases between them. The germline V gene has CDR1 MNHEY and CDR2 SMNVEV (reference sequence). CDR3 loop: CASSPLQITNYGYTF. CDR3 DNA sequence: TGTGCCAGCAGTCCCCTACAGATAACGAACTATGGCTACACCTTC.

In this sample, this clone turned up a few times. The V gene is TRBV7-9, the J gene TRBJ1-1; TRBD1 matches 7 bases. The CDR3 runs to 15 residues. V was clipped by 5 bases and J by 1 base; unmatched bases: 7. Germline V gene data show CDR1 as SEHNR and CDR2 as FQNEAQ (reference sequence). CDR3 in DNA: TGTGCCAGCAGCCCGCTACAGGGGAGGAACACTGAAGCTTTCTTT. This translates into CASSPLQGRNTEAFF.

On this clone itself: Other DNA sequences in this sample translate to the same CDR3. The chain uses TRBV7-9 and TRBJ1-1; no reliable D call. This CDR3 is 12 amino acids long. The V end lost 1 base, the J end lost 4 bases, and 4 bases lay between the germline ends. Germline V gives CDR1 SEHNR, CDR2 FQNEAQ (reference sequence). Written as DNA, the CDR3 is TGTGCCAGCAGCTTAGATAGCACTGAAGCTTTCTTT. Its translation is CASSLDSTEAFF.

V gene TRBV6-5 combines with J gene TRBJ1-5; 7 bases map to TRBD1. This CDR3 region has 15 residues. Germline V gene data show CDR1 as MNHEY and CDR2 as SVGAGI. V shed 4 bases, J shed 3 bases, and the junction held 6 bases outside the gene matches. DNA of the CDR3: TGTGCCAGCAGTTCCACGGACAGGATCAATCAGCCCCAGCATTTT. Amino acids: CASSSTDRINQPQHF.

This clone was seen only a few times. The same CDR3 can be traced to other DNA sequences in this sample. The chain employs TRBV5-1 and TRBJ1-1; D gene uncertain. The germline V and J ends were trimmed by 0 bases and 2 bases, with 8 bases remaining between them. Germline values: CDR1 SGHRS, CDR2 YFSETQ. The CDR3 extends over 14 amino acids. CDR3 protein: CASSLARGNTEAFF. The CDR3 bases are TGCGCCAGCAGCTTGGCGCGGGGAAACACTGAAGCTTTCTTT. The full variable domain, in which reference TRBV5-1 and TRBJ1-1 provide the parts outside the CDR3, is KAGVTQTPRYLIKTRGQQVTLSCSPISGHRSVSWYQQTPGQGLQFLFEYFSETQRNKGNFPGRFSGRQFSNSRSEMNVSTLELGDSALYLCASSLARGNTEAFFGQGTRLTVV.

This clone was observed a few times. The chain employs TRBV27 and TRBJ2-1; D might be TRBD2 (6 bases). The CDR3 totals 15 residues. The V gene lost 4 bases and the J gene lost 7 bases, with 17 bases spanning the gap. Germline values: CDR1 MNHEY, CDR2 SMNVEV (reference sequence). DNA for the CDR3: TGTGCCAGCAGTTCGGACGGGGGAGGTTGGAATGAGCAGTTCTTC. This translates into CASSSDGGGWNEQFF.